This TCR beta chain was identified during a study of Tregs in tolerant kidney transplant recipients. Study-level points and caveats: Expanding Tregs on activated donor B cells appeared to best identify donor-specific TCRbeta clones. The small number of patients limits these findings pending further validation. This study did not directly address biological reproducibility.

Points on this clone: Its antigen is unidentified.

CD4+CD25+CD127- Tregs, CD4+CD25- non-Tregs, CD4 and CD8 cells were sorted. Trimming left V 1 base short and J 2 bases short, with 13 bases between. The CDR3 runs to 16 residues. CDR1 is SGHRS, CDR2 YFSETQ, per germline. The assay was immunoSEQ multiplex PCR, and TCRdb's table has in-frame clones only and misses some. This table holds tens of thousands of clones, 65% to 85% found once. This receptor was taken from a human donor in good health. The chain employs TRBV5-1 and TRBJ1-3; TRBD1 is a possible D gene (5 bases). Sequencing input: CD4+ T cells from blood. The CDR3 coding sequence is TGCGCCAGCAGCTTGCATGGCAGGGCCCCTGGAAACACCATATATTTT. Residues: CASSLHGRAPGNTIYF.